These T cell receptor beta chains were read from a single sample in a study of T cells in Graves' hyperthyroidism and ophthalmopathy. TCRdb analysed the multiplex PCR reads with MiXCR anew, one entry per CDR3 protein. The data contain about 350,000 distinct CDR3 sequences, roughly 18% of them singletons. The sample taken for sequencing was blood. The receptors stem from a woman between 35 and 50 years old with Graves' ophthalmopathy. The CDR3 runs from the conserved cysteine through the conserved F or W.

CDR3 protein | V gene | CDR3 length | J gene
CASRPTGDTEAFF | TRBV12-3/TRBV12-4 | 13 | TRBJ1-1
CASKREGTETQYF | TRBV19 | 13 | TRBJ2-5
CASSLPSFYEQYF | TRBV7-2 | 13 | TRBJ2-7
CASSLEWGAYEQYF | TRBV5-1 | 14 | TRBJ2-7
CASSFKRNNEQFF | TRBV7-2 | 13 | TRBJ2-1
CASSPWQSGEQYF | TRBV7-2 | 13 | TRBJ2-7
CASSQDRGMYTGELFF | TRBV4-3 | 16 | TRBJ2-2
CASRREETQYF | TRBV12-3/TRBV12-4 | 11 | TRBJ2-5
CASSEQEVGANVLTF | TRBV6-1 | 15 | TRBJ2-6
CASSEALLYGYTF | TRBV6-1 | 13 | TRBJ1-2
CASSRGRRVYEQYF | TRBV13 | 14 | TRBJ2-7
CASSLTSGRFGGELFF | TRBV5-1 | 16 | TRBJ2-2
CASSSGGARGNQPQHF | TRBV7-8 | 16 | TRBJ1-5
CASGPQLTGSTEAFF | TRBV12-5 | 15 | TRBJ1-1
CASSLIGHGEQYF | TRBV6-1 | 13 | TRBJ2-7
CASSLSSTELWSYTF | TRBV28 | 15 | TRBJ1-2
CAWSVSDFPFYEQYF | TRBV30 | 15 | TRBJ2-7
CASSSRDSRGNTMYF | TRBV12-3/TRBV12-4 | 15 | TRBJ1-3
CASSASGPPAFF | TRBV5-1 | 12 | TRBJ1-1
CSVVGKTYEQYF | TRBV29-1 | 12 | TRBJ2-7
CASSYPGALSYEQYF | TRBV6-2/TRBV6-3 | 15 | TRBJ2-7
CASSQVGDRLNYGYTF | TRBV4-1 | 16 | TRBJ1-2
CASRLAAEARETQYF | TRBV7-2 | 15 | TRBJ2-5
CASSMTASGANVLTF | TRBV19 | 15 | TRBJ2-6
CASSFVSSSLYEGTDTQYF | TRBV7-2 | 19 | TRBJ2-3
CASSPQRGETQYF | TRBV12-3/TRBV12-4 | 13 | TRBJ2-5
CASSIRETQYF | TRBV19 | 11 | TRBJ2-5
CASSLNFYTEAFF | TRBV7-8 | 13 | TRBJ1-1
CSASVPVNTEAFF | TRBV20-1 | 13 | TRBJ1-1
CASSIDGTVPRYQETQYF | TRBV19 | 18 | TRBJ2-5
CASSDRRGETQYF | TRBV28 | 13 | TRBJ2-5
CASSPRQAHQPQHF | TRBV28 | 14 | TRBJ1-5
CASSYYAGDSTGELFF | TRBV6-5 | 16 | TRBJ2-2
CASSSATEAFF | TRBV12-3/TRBV12-4 | 11 | TRBJ1-1
CASSLGGWQVNTEAFF | TRBV27 | 16 | TRBJ1-1
CASSSEDYGYTF | TRBV6-2/TRBV6-3 | 12 | TRBJ1-2
CASRYSGTYYEQYF | TRBV27 | 14 | TRBJ2-7
CASRPVYSNQPQHF | TRBV27 | 14 | TRBJ1-5
CATSTELAGSYEQYF | TRBV15 | 15 | TRBJ2-7
CASSFGSASGSYEQYF | TRBV7-9 | 16 | TRBJ2-7
CSVVVVELAKNIQYF | TRBV29-1 | 15 | TRBJ2-4
CASRTGTGWVGELFF | TRBV19 | 15 | TRBJ2-2
CASSQDHETQYF | TRBV4-3 | 12 | TRBJ2-5
CAGSHSGTSEAEAFF | TRBV12-3/TRBV12-4 | 15 | TRBJ1-1
CASSGGVAASYEQYF | TRBV6-2/TRBV6-3 | 15 | TRBJ2-7
CASSEYEGGGKTQYF | TRBV6-1 | 15 | TRBJ2-5
CATRWDGRNYGYTF | TRBV10-3 | 14 | TRBJ1-2
CAWSGRLAGWYEQYF | TRBV30 | 15 | TRBJ2-7
CASSSSEFGTYEQYF | TRBV28 | 15 | TRBJ2-7
CASNPLRGQGRHEQYF | TRBV27 | 16 | TRBJ2-7
CSVFGTGGLEQYF | TRBV29-1 | 13 | TRBJ2-7
CSARTGGVRTEAFF | TRBV20-1 | 14 | TRBJ1-1
CASSQTTPEGLADSYEQYF | TRBV4-1 | 19 | TRBJ2-7
CASSRGEGTEAFF | TRBV5-1 | 13 | TRBJ1-1
CASSRGPGGLQYEQYF | TRBV11-2 | 16 | TRBJ2-7
CASSFLGQPYGYTF | TRBV12-3/TRBV12-4 | 14 | TRBJ1-2
CASSQWTGGGYEQYF | TRBV4-2 | 15 | TRBJ2-7